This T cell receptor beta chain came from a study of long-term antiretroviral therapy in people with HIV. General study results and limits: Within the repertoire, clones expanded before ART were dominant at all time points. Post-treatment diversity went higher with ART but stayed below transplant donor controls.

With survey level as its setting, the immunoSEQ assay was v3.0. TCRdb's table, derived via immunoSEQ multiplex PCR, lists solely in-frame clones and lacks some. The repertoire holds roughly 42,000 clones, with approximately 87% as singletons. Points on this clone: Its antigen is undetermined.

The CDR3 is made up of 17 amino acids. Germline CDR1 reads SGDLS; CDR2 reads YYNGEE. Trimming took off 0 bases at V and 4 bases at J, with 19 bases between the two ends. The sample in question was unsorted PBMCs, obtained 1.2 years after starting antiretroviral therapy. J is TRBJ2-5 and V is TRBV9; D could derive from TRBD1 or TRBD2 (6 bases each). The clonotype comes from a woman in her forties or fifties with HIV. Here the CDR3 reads CASSVAGGGEGGETQYF. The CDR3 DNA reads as TGTGCCAGCAGCGTAGCAGGAGGAGGTGAGGGGGGAGAGACCCAGTACTTC.